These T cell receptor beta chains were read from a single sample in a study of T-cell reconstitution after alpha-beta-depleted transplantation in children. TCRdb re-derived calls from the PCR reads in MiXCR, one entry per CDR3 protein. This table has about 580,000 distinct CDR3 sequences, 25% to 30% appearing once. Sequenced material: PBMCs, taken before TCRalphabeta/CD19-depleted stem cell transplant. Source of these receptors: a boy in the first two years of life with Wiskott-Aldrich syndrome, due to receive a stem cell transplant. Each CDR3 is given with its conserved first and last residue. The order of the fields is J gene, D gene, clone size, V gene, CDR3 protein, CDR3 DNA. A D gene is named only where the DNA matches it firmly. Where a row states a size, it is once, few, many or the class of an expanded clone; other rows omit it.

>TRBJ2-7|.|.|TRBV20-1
CSGTSGTFSYEQYF
TGCAGTGGTACTTCCGGGACCTTCTCCTACGAGCAGTACTTC
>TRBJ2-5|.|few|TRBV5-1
CASCPRQGYQETQYF
TGCGCCAGCTGCCCGAGGCAGGGGTACCAAGAGACCCAGTACTTC
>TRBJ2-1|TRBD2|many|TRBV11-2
CASSFTTSGLDEQFF
TGTGCCAGCAGCTTTACGACTAGCGGGTTAGATGAGCAGTTCTTC
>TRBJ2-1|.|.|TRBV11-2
CASSPTPGGTYNEQFF
TGTGCCAGCAGTCCTACCCCGGGTGGGACCTACAATGAGCAGTTCTTC
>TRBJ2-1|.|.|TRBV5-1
CASSLVSGNTYNEQFF
TGCGCCAGCAGCTTGGTCAGCGGTAACACCTACAATGAGCAGTTCTTC
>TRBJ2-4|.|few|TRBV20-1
CSAGRRTKNIQYF
TGCAGTGCGGGACGGAGGACCAAAAACATTCAGTACTTC
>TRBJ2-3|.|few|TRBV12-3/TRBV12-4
CASMDLFTDTQYF
TGTGCCAGCATGGATCTCTTTACAGATACGCAGTATTTT
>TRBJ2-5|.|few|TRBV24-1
CATSDSQGYQETQYF
TGTGCCACCAGTGATTCCCAGGGATACCAAGAGACCCAGTACTTC
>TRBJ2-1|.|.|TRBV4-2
CASSQSVREAYNEQFF
TGTGCCAGCAGCCAATCGGTCCGCGAAGCCTACAATGAGCAGTTCTTC
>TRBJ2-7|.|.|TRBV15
CATSRSPDSYEQYF
TGTGCCACCAGCAGATCCCCCGACAGCTACGAGCAGTACTTC
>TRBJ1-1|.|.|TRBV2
CATQEMTEAFF
TGTGCCACTCAGGAAATGACTGAAGCTTTCTTT
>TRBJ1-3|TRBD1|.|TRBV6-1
CASRKTGSFGNTIYF
TGTGCCAGCAGGAAGACAGGGAGCTTTGGAAACACCATATATTTT
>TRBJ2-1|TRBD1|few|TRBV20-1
CSALGGQRNEQFF
TGCAGTGCCCTAGGGGGACAGCGCAATGAGCAGTTCTTC
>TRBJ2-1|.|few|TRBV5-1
CASSLNTGSDEQFF
TGCGCCAGCAGCTTAAACACAGGGTCTGATGAGCAGTTCTTC
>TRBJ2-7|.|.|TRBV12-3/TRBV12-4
CASSVGQPSAEQYF
TGTGCCAGCTCCGTAGGACAGCCTTCAGCCGAGCAGTACTTC
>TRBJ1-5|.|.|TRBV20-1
CSARVGTGRNQPQHF
TGCAGTGCTAGAGTTGGAACAGGTCGAAATCAGCCCCAGCATTTT
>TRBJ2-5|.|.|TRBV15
CATSPRSTSQETQYF
TGTGCCACCAGCCCCAGGTCGACTTCACAAGAGACCCAGTACTTC
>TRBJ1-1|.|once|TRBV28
CASRSHRELTEAFF
TGTGCCAGCAGGAGCCACAGGGAATTAACTGAAGCTTTCTTT
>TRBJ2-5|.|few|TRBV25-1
CASTGDKLSAQETQYF
TGTGCCAGCACTGGGGATAAGCTTAGCGCCCAAGAGACCCAGTACTTC
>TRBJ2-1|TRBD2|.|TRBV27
CASSYRLKLAGGRIEEQFF
TGTGCCAGCAGCTACAGATTAAAACTAGCGGGAGGGCGAATCGAGGAGCAGTTCTTC